The next 4 T cell receptor beta chains were all read from a single sample in a study of shared clonotypes between healthy human individuals (TCRdb year 2020). The library was prepared using the immunoSEQ multiplex PCR assay. TCRdb provides this immuneACCESS table in a form limited to in-frame rearrangements. Some clones are lacking; in checked studies, under half of them reflect an unresolved V gene, and why the rest are absent is not known. The table for this sample lists about 2,100,000 clones; roughly 91% of them were counted only once. The top ten hold over 1.5% of the sample. CD8 naive samples consisted of CD45RO-negative cells that were positively selected for CCR7, yielding a CD45RA+CCR7+ population without TemRA cells. Sequencing used naive CD8+ T cells from PBMCs. Reading the label with the study, this specimen's cell subset or site is: CD45RA+CCR7+. These receptors all come from a man aged 18 to 35 in good health. Some clones in this sample may be carry-over from other donors' samples.

The V call is TRBV27, the J call TRBJ2-1; possibly TRBD1 for D (5 bases). V lost 4 bases, J lost 1 base, and 17 bases lay in between. The CDR3 spans 17 residues. From germline, CDR1 is MNHEY and CDR2 SMNVEV (reference sequence). For the CDR3, the DNA is TGTGCCAGCAGTTCTCCCGCAAGGGGCGAATCCTACAATGAGCAGTTCTTC. This encodes CASSSPARGESYNEQFF.

CDR3 amino acids: CASSQDRGQGGTQYF. CDR3 bases: TGCGCCAGCAGCCAAGATCGGGGACAGGGCGGTACGCAGTATTTT. J is TRBJ2-3 and V is TRBV4-3, with TRBD1 matching 9 bases. The V gene end was trimmed by 0 bases and the J gene end by 8 bases; junction bases not matched to a gene: 6. Germline lookup yields CDR1 LGHNA and CDR2 YSLEER. CDR3 length equals 15 residues.

The chain links TRBV9 to TRBJ2-2, with D unclear. Between the trimmed V and J ends, which lost 1 base and 0 bases, there was a span of 13 bases. The germline V gene has CDR1 SGDLS and CDR2 YYNGEE. The CDR3 is made up of 17 amino acids. This CDR3 reads CASSVPTQAANTGELFF. Written as DNA, the CDR3 is TGTGCCAGCAGCGTACCGACCCAGGCCGCGAACACCGGGGAGCTGTTTTTT.

The V gene is TRBV7-8, the J gene TRBJ2-2; no definite D call. Germline CDR1 reads SGHVS; CDR2 reads FQNEAQ. V dropped 1 base and J dropped 0 bases, with 6 bases sitting between them. The CDR3 loop spans 15 amino acids. The CDR3 DNA sequence: TGTGCCAGCAGCTTAGGTAGAACGAACACCGGGGAGCTGTTTTTT. It specifies CASSLGRTNTGELFF.